This T cell receptor beta chain derives from a study of human CD8 memory T cell subsets. In germline, CDR1 is MNHEY, CDR2 SVGAGI. This CDR3 comprises 13 residues. Scientists made TCR beta libraries using UMI-labeled 5' RACE. Reanalyzing the 5' RACE reads, TCRdb keeps one entry per CDR3 protein, without DNA. This table lists fewer than 20,000 distinct CDR3 sequences. This clonotype originated in a human donor in good health. Material for sequencing was CD8+ stem-like memory T cells (TSCM and TCM) sorted from PBMCs. Documented subset: stem-like memory CD8 T cells (TSTEM), CCR7+ PD-1- TIGIT-. The chain employs TRBV6-5 and TRBJ1-1; TCRdb returns TRBD1, unconfirmable since there is no DNA. This CDR3 is CASSNRGGTEAFF.